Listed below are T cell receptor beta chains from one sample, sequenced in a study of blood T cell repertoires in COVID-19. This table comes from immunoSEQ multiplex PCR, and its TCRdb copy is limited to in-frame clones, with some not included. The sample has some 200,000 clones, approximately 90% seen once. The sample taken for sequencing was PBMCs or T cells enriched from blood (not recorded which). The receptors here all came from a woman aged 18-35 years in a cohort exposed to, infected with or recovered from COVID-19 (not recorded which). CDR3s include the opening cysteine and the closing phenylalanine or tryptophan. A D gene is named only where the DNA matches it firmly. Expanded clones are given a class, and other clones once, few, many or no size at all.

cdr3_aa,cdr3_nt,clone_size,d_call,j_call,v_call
CASSLTSGGRQFF,TGTGCCAGCAGCTTAACCTCAGGGGGTCGGCAGTTCTTC,.,TRBD1,TRBJ2-1,TRBV7-3
CASSQEGGDGWGYTF,TGTGCCAGCAGCCAAGAGGGAGGGGACGGTTGGGGCTACACCTTC,.,.,TRBJ1-2,TRBV3-1/TRBV3-2
CSVVRQGADEQFF,TGCAGCGTTGTGAGACAGGGGGCCGATGAGCAGTTCTTC,.,TRBD1,TRBJ2-1,TRBV29-1
CATRWGSGAEQYF,TGTGCCACCCGATGGGGTAGCGGGGCCGAGCAGTACTTC,.,TRBD2,TRBJ2-7,TRBV25-1
CARRAGSTDTQYF,TGTGCCAGACGAGCGGGGAGCACAGATACGCAGTATTTT,.,TRBD2,TRBJ2-3,TRBV19
CASRNPGLAVYEQYF,TGTGCCAGCAGAAACCCGGGACTAGCGGTGTACGAGCAGTACTTC,.,TRBD2,TRBJ2-7,TRBV2
CASSPSGANVLTF,TGTGCCAGCAGCCCCTCCGGGGCCAACGTCCTGACTTTC,.,.,TRBJ2-6,TRBV11-2
CASSIRQFSTDTQYF,TGTGCCAGTAGTATTAGACAGTTTAGCACAGATACGCAGTATTTT,.,.,TRBJ2-3,TRBV19
CASSQARTGDTGELFF,TGTGCCAGCAGCCAAGCACGGACGGGGGACACCGGGGAGCTGTTTTTT,once,.,TRBJ2-2,TRBV14
CASSSKTMDSYEQYF,TGTGCCAGCAGCTCTAAGACGATGGACAGCTACGAGCAGTACTTC,.,.,TRBJ2-7,TRBV7-3
CSVQGGTNQPQHF,TGCAGCGTACAGGGGGGAACTAATCAGCCCCAGCATTTT,once,TRBD1,TRBJ1-5,TRBV29-1
CASSQDSTGELFF,TGTGCCAGCAGCCAGGACAGCACCGGGGAGCTGTTTTTT,.,.,TRBJ2-2,TRBV7-9
CASSTGQGEAGELFF,TGCGCCAGCAGCACGGGACAGGGCGAGGCCGGGGAGCTGTTTTTT,.,TRBD1,TRBJ2-2,TRBV5-1
CASSERTVNTEAFF,TGTGCCAGCAGTGAAAGGACAGTGAACACTGAAGCTTTCTTT,.,.,TRBJ1-1,TRBV2
CASRLRDRGMQAFF,TGTGCCAGCAGGCTCCGGGACAGGGGGATGCAAGCTTTCTTT,.,TRBD1,TRBJ1-1,TRBV27
CASRRGESQPQHF,TGTGCCAGCAGACGGGGGGAGAGTCAGCCCCAGCATTTT,.,.,TRBJ1-5,TRBV27
CAIGRGTGNRRGTEAFF,TGTGCCATCGGTCGGGGGACAGGGAATCGAAGGGGAACTGAAGCTTTCTTT,.,TRBD1,TRBJ1-1,TRBV10-3
CASSYTSGNEQFF,TGTGCCAGCAGTTACACTAGCGGGAATGAGCAGTTCTTC,.,TRBD2,TRBJ2-1,TRBV6-5
CASSNRATNTGELFF,TGTGCCAGCAGCAACAGGGCCACGAACACCGGGGAGCTGTTTTTT,.,.,TRBJ2-2,TRBV6-5
CSVGQDGGYTF,TGCAGCGTTGGACAGGATGGTGGCTACACCTTC,.,.,TRBJ1-2,TRBV29-1
CASSTRQGKQPQHF,TGTGCCAGCAGTACGCGACAGGGGAAACAGCCCCAGCATTTT,.,TRBD1,TRBJ1-5,TRBV6-5
CASSPATGVYEQYF,TGTGCCAGCTCACCAGCAACGGGGGTCTACGAGCAGTACTTC,.,.,TRBJ2-7,TRBV18
CASSKSGTGFNEQYF,TGTGCCAGCAGTAAATCCGGGACAGGGTTCAACGAGCAGTACTTC,.,TRBD1,TRBJ2-7,TRBV6-5
CASSLLRTEAFF,TGTGCCAGCAGCTTACTCCGGACTGAAGCTTTCTTT,.,.,TRBJ1-1,TRBV5-6
CASSQEGLATYNEQFF,TGTGCCAGCAGCCAAGAGGGACTAGCGACCTACAATGAGCAGTTCTTC,.,TRBD2,TRBJ2-1,TRBV3-1/TRBV3-2
CASSRWTSSYEQYF,TGTGCCAGCAGCCGGTGGACTAGCAGTTACGAGCAGTACTTC,.,TRBD2,TRBJ2-7,TRBV3-1/TRBV3-2
CASRPGTSYNEQFF,TGTGCCAGCAGACCCGGGACATCCTACAATGAGCAGTTCTTC,once,.,TRBJ2-1,TRBV2
CASSLALTYEQYF,TGTGCCAGCAGTTTAGCGCTAACCTACGAGCAGTACTTC,.,.,TRBJ2-7,TRBV12-3/TRBV12-4
CASSQVNVGGEQFF,TGTGCCAGCAGCCAAGTAAATGTAGGGGGAGAGCAGTTCTTC,.,.,TRBJ2-1,TRBV3-1/TRBV3-2
CATSIYNQPQHF,TGTGCCACCAGCATATATAATCAGCCCCAGCATTTT,once,.,TRBJ1-5,TRBV15
CASSLYGGADTEAFF,TGTGCCAGCAGCTTATATGGGGGCGCGGACACTGAAGCTTTCTTT,.,.,TRBJ1-1,TRBV7-8
CASWTGANTEAFF,TGTGCCAGCTGGACAGGGGCGAACACTGAAGCTTTCTTT,.,TRBD1,TRBJ1-1,TRBV6-5
CASSSPRYNEQFF,TGTGCCAGCAGCAGCCCTCGCTACAATGAGCAGTTCTTC,.,.,TRBJ2-1,TRBV9
CASSYLSTANYGYTF,TGTGCCAGCAGTTACCTCTCCACAGCTAACTATGGCTACACCTTC,.,.,TRBJ1-2,TRBV6-5
CASSIDSGQINTEAFF,TGTGCCAGTAGTATAGATTCCGGACAGATAAACACTGAAGCTTTCTTT,.,.,TRBJ1-1,TRBV19
CASSFDRVGNEQYF,TGTGCCAGCAGCTTCGACAGGGTCGGAAACGAGCAGTACTTC,.,TRBD1,TRBJ2-7,TRBV7-8
CASSLAGNSGNTIYF,TGCGCCAGCAGCTTGGCGGGTAACTCTGGAAACACCATATATTTT,once,.,TRBJ1-3,TRBV5-1
CASSYSWQEDLYGYTF,TGTGCCAGCAGTTACTCGTGGCAGGAGGACCTCTATGGCTACACCTTC,.,.,TRBJ1-2,TRBV6-5
CASSPFLEDGYTF,TGTGCCAGCAGTCCCTTCCTCGAGGATGGCTACACCTTC,.,.,TRBJ1-2,TRBV27
CASSHYKRPHQETQYF,TGTGCCAGCAGCCATTATAAGCGGCCCCACCAAGAGACCCAGTACTTC,.,.,TRBJ2-5,TRBV3-1/TRBV3-2
CASSLNPTQETQYF,TGTGCCAGCAGTTTAAACCCCACCCAGGAGACCCAGTACTTC,.,.,TRBJ2-5,TRBV27
CASSLTPGQGNQPQHF,TGCGCCAGCAGCTTGACTCCGGGACAGGGAAATCAGCCCCAGCATTTT,.,TRBD1,TRBJ1-5,TRBV5-1
CASSDSQGMIYNEQFF,TGTGCCAGTAGCGATTCACAGGGGATGATCTACAATGAGCAGTTCTTC,once,TRBD1,TRBJ2-1,TRBV19
CASSLDPLAGRGEQFF,TGTGCCAGCAGCTTAGATCCACTAGCGGGGAGGGGTGAGCAGTTCTTC,.,TRBD2,TRBJ2-1,TRBV11-3
CASSFDMGATNEKLFF,TGTGCCAGCAGCTTCGACATGGGTGCAACTAATGAAAAACTGTTTTTT,once,.,TRBJ1-4,TRBV5-4
CASSQDLSGREGDEQYF,TGCGCCAGCAGCCAAGATCTATCGGGGCGGGAGGGGGACGAGCAGTACTTC,.,TRBD2,TRBJ2-7,TRBV4-1
CASSLTGWRTGGLANYGYTF,TGTGCCAGCAGCTTGACAGGTTGGAGGACAGGGGGTTTAGCTAACTATGGCTACACCTTC,.,TRBD1,TRBJ1-2,TRBV5-5
CASSPSPGDRAQPQHF,TGTGCCAGCTCACCCAGCCCCGGGGACAGGGCTCAGCCCCAGCATTTT,.,TRBD1,TRBJ1-5,TRBV18
CASSVSAGGYEQFF,TGTGCCAGCAGCGTATCAGCGGGTGGGTATGAGCAGTTCTTC,.,.,TRBJ2-1,TRBV9
CASSQFTTVNTEAFF,TGTGCCAGCAGCCAATTTACGACAGTGAACACTGAAGCTTTCTTT,.,.,TRBJ1-1,TRBV3-1/TRBV3-2
CSVEGTGDLQETQYF,TGCAGCGTTGAAGGAACAGGGGACTTACAAGAGACCCAGTACTTC,.,.,TRBJ2-5,TRBV29-1
CASSQSPGLVTYEQYF,TGTGCCAGCAGCCAATCACCGGGTTTAGTAACCTACGAGCAGTACTTC,few,.,TRBJ2-7,TRBV16
CASSPTPGQWVEAFF,TGCGCCAGCAGCCCGACTCCGGGACAATGGGTTGAAGCTTTCTTT,few,.,TRBJ1-1,TRBV5-1
CAWSAQNTGELFF,TGTGCCTGGAGTGCCCAGAACACCGGGGAGCTGTTTTTT,.,.,TRBJ2-2,TRBV30
CASRDGQGNTEAFF,TGTGCCAGCAGAGACGGACAGGGGAACACTGAAGCTTTCTTT,.,TRBD1,TRBJ1-1,TRBV2
CASLSRSGTSGKETQYF,TGTGCCAGCCTTAGTAGATCCGGGACTAGCGGGAAAGAGACCCAGTACTTC,.,TRBD2,TRBJ2-5,TRBV2
CASSLAGGLKETQYF,TGTGCCAGCAGCTTGGCAGGGGGCTTGAAAGAGACCCAGTACTTC,.,TRBD1,TRBJ2-5,TRBV5-4
CASSFHDIQYF,TGTGCCAGCAGTTTTCATGACATTCAGTACTTC,.,.,TRBJ2-4,TRBV27